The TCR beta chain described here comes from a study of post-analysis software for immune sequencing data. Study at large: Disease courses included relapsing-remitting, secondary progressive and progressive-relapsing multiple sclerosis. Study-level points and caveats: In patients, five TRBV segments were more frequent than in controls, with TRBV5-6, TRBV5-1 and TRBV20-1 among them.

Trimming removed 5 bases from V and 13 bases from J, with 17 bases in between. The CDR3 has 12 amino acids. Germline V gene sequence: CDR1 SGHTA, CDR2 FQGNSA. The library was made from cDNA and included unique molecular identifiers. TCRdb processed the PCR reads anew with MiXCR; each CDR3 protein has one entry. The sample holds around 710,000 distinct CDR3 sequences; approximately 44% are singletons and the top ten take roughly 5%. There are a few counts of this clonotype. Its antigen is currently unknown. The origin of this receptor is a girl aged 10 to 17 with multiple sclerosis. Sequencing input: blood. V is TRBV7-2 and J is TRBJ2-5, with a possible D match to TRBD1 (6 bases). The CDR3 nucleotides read TGTGCCAGCAGCCCTGGAGGTTCAGGGGTGTACTTC. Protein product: CASSPGGSGVYF.